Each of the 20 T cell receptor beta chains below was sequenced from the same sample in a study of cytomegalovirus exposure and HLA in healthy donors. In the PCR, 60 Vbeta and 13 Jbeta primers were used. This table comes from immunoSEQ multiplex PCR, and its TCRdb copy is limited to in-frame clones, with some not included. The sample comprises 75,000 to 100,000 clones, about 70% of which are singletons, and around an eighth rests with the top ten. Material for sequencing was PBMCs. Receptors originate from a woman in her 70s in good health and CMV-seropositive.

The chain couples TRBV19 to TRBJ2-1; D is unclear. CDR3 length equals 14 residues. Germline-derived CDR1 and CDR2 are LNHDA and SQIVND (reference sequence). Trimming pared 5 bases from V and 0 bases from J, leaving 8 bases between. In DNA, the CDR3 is TGTGCCAGTAGTGACAACCCCTCCTACAATGAGCAGTTCTTC. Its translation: CASSDNPSYNEQFF.

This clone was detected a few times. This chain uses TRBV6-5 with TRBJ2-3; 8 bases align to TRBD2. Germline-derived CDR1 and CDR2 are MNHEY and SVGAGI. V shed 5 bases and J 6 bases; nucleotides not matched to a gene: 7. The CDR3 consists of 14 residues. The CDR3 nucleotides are TGTGCCAGCAGTGACAGACTAGCGAAGGATACGCAGTATTTT. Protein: CASSDRLAKDTQYF.

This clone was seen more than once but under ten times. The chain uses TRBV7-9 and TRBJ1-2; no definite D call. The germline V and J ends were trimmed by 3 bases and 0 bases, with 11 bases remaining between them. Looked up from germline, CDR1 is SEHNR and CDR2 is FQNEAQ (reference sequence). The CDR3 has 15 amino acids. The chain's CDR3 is CASSFLGGSNYGYTF. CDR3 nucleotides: TGTGCCAGCAGCTTTCTCGGCGGCTCTAACTATGGCTACACCTTC.

The CDR3 protein is CASSDRANEQFF. CDR3 bases: TGTGCCAGCAGTGACAGGGCCAATGAGCAGTTCTTC. V usage is TRBV2 and J usage is TRBJ2-1; maybe TRBD1 (5 bases). Looked up from germline, CDR1 is SNHLY and CDR2 is FYNNEI. With 3 bases removed from V and 6 bases from J, the gap between germline ends came to 6 bases. The CDR3 consists of 12 residues.

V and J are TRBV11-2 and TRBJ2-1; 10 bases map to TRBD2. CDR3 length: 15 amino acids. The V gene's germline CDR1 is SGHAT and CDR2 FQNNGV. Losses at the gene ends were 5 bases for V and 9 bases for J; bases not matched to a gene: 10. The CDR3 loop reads CASSPGAGGHGEQFF. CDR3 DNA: TGTGCCAGCAGCCCCGGAGCGGGAGGGCATGGTGAGCAGTTCTTC. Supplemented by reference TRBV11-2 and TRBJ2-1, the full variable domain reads EAGVAQSPRYKIIEKRQSVAFWCNPISGHATLYWYQQILGQGPKLLIQFQNNGVVDDSQLPKDRFSAERLKGVDSTLKIQPAKLEDSAVYLCASSPGAGGHGEQFFGPGTRLTVL.

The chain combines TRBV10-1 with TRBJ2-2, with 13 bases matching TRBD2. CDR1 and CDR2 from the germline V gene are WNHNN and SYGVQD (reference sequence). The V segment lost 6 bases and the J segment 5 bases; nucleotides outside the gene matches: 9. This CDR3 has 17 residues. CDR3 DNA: TGCGCCAGCAGAGGAGGGACTAGCGGGGTACAGACCGGGGAGCTGTTTTTT. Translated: CASRGGTSGVQTGELFF.

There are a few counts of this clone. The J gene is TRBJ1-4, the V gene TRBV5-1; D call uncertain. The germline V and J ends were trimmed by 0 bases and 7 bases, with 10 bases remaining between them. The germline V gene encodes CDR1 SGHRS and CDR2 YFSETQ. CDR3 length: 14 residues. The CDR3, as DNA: TGCGCCAGCAGCTTGGCCGGGAAGGGTGAAAAACTGTTTTTT. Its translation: CASSLAGKGEKLFF.

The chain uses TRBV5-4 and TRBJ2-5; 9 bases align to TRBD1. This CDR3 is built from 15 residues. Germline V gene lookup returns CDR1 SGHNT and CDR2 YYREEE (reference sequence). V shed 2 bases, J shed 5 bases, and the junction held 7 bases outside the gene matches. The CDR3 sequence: CASSLRTGVGETQYF. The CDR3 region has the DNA TGTGCCAGCAGCTTAAGGACAGGGGTTGGCGAGACCCAGTACTTC.

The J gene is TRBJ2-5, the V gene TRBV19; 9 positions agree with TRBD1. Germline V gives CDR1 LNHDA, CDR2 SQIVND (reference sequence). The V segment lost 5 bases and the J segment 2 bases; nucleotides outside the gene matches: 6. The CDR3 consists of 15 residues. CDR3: CASSSQDRGQETQYF. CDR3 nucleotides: TGTGCCAGTAGTTCCCAGGACAGGGGACAAGAGACCCAGTACTTC. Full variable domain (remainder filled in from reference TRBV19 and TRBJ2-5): DGGITQSPKYLFRKEGQNVTLSCEQNLNHDAMYWYRQDPGQGLRLIYYSQIVNDFQKGDIAEGYSVSREKKESFPLTVTSAQKNPTAFYLCASSSQDRGQETQYFGPGTRLLVL.

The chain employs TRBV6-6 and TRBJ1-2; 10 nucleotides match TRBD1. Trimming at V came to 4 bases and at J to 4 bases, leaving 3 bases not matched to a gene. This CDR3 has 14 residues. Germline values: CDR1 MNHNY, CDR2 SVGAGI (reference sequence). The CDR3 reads CASSFRTGGYGYTF. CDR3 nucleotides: TGTGCCAGCAGTTTTAGGACAGGGGGCTATGGCTACACCTTC.

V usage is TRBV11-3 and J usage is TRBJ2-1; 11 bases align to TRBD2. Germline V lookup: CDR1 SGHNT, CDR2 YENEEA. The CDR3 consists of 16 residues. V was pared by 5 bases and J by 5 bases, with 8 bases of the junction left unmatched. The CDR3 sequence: CASSGSGTSGNNEQFF. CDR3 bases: TGTGCCAGCAGCGGGTCCGGGACTAGCGGAAACAATGAGCAGTTCTTC.

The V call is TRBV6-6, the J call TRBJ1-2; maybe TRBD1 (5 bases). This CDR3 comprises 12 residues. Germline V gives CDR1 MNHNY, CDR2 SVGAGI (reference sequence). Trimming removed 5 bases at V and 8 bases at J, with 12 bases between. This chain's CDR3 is CASSPTGGGYTF. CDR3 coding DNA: TGTGCCAGCAGTCCCACAGGTGGGGGCTACACCTTC.

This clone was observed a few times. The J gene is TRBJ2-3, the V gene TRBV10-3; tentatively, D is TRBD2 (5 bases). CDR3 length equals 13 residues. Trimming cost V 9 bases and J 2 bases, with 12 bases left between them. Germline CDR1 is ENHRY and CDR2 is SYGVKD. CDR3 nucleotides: TGTGCCATTGAAGCGGACCACACAGATACGCAGTATTTT. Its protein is CAIEADHTDTQYF.

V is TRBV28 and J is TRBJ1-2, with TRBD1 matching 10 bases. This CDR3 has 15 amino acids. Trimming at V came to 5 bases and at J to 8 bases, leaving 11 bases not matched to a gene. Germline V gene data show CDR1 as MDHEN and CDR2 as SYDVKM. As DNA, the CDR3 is TGTGCCAGCAGTCCATACTCGGACAGGGGGAGCGGCTACACCTTC. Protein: CASSPYSDRGSGYTF.

The CDR3 DNA follows: TGTGCCAGCAGCTTGACAGGGAGCAATCAGCCCCAGCATTTT. Translated: CASSLTGSNQPQHF. The chain couples TRBV7-9 to TRBJ1-5; 7 nucleotides align to TRBD1. CDR1 SEHNR and CDR2 FQNEAQ come from the germline V gene (reference sequence). The length of the CDR3 is 14 residues. Trimming at V came to 3 bases and at J to 1 base, leaving 0 bases not matched to a gene.

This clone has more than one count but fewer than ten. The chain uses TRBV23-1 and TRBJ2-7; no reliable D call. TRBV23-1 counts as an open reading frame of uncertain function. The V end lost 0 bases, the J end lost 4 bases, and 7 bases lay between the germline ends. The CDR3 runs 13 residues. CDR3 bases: TGCGCCAGCAGTCAATCTCCAGGTTACGAGCAGTACTTC. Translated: CASSQSPGYEQYF.

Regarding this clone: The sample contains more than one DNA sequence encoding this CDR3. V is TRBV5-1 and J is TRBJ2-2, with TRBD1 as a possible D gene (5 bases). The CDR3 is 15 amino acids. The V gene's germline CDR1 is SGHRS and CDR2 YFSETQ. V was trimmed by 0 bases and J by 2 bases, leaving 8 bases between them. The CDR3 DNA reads TGCGCCAGCAGCTTGGCTCAGGGTAACACCGGGGAGCTGTTTTTT. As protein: CASSLAQGNTGELFF. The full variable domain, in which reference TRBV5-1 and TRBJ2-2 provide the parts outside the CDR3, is KAGVTQTPRYLIKTRGQQVTLSCSPISGHRSVSWYQQTPGQGLQFLFEYFSETQRNKGNFPGRFSGRQFSNSRSEMNVSTLELGDSALYLCASSLAQGNTGELFFGEGSRLTVL.

CDR3 residues: CASMTGTSNSPLHF. The CDR3 nucleotides read TGTGCCAGTATGACGGGGACTTCTAATTCACCCCTCCACTTT. The chain employs TRBV19 and TRBJ1-6; TRBD1 is a possible D gene (5 bases). Germline V gene data show CDR1 as LNHDA and CDR2 as SQIVND (reference sequence). The CDR3 contains 14 residues. V lost 7 bases and J lost 6, with 13 bases in between.

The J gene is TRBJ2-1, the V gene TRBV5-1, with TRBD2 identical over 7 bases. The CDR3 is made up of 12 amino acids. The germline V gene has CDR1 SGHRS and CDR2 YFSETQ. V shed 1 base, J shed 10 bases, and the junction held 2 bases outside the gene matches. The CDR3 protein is CASSLLGGEQFF. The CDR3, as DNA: TGCGCCAGCAGCTTGCTCGGGGGGGAGCAGTTCTTC.

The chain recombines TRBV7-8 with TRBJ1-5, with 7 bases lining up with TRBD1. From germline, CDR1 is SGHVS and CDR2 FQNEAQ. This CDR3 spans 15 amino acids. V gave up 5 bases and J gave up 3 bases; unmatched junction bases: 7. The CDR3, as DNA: TGTGCCAGCAGCCGGGACAGACGGGACAATCAGCCCCAGCATTTT. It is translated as CASSRDRRDNQPQHF.